Below, 3 T cell receptor beta chains from the same sample are listed, as sequenced in a study of breast tumors, draining lymph nodes, adjacent tissues. One entry per CDR3 protein, called by TCRdb with MiXCR from the multiplex PCR reads. The sample lists approximately 130,000 distinct CDR3 sequences, around 20% occurring once. The lymph nodes were axillary draining lymph nodes from breast cancer patients. Sequenced sample: axillary lymph node tissue. These receptors were obtained from a female donor with breast cancer. Some clones in this sample may be carry-over from other donors' samples.

V usage is TRBV7-9 and J usage is TRBJ2-7, with unresolved D. Trimming removed 1 base from V and 6 bases from J, with 7 bases in between. The CDR3 contains 12 residues. The V gene's germline CDR1 is SEHNR and CDR2 FQNEAQ (reference sequence). This CDR3 is CASSLGLCEQYF. CDR3 DNA: TGTGCCAGCAGCTTAGGCTTATGCGAGCAGTACTTC.

Comments on this clonotype: This may come from a read error, since a much larger clone is one base off. This chain joins TRBV28 and TRBJ2-1; D could derive from TRBD1 or TRBD2 (6 bases each). Trimming left V 7 bases short and J 7 bases short, with 23 bases between. The CDR3 length is 16 residues. CDR1 is MDHEN and CDR2 is SYDVKM in the germline V gene. The CDR3 DNA follows: TGTGCCAGCAACGCACTCCTGGGGGCAGCGGGTAATGAGCAGTTCTTC. Its protein is CASNALLGAAGNEQFF.

J is TRBJ1-2 and V is TRBV28; maybe TRBD1 (6 bases). The CDR3 is 14 residues long. V gave up 4 bases and J gave up 2 bases, with 11 bases separating them. Germline V gene lookup returns CDR1 MDHEN and CDR2 SYDVKM. This chain's CDR3 is CASSYRVPNYGYTF. The CDR3 bases are TGTGCCAGCAGTTACAGGGTACCAAACTATGGCTACACCTTC.